The clone carrying this T cell receptor (beta chain) was seen just once. The antigen remains unidentified. The sample belongs to a study of long-term antiretroviral therapy in people with HIV. The CDR3 is 16 amino acids. V was clipped by 3 bases and J by 0 bases; unmatched bases: 6. The germline V gene encodes CDR1 LNHDA and CDR2 SQIVND (reference sequence). Run at survey level, the immunoSEQ assay was version v3.0. Some clones are missing from TCRdb's copy, which holds only in-frame ones; the method was immunoSEQ multiplex PCR. The sample includes about 18,000 clones, over 75% seen only once; the top ten take about 8.3%. Study-wide results and caveats: Repertoire dominance by clones expanded before ART was seen at all time points.

The material was unsorted PBMCs, obtained 4.2 years after starting antiretroviral therapy. The gene calls are TRBV19 and TRBJ2-3, with TRBD2 identical over 7 bases. The receptor's source is a man over 45 with HIV. CDR3: CASSMFVGGSTDTQYF. The CDR3 DNA follows: TGTGCCAGTAGTATGTTTGTGGGGGGGAGCACAGATACGCAGTATTTT.